This record looks at one T cell receptor beta chain sequence and its context. The sample holds a few counts of this clonotype. Its target antigen remains unknown. Base qualities are missing; no much larger clone stands one base away. Explained via the paper, the treatment or condition label denotes: in vitro stimulation with specific CMV peptide epitopes to enrich CMV-specific T cells. The run used an Illumina HiSeq 1500. TCRdb trimmed public reads at Q25 via fastp, called clones via MiXCR and kept in-frame beta chains. Rows matching on CDR3 protein sequence are summarized as one entry with the most common DNA and genes. The sample table shows fewer than 850,000 distinct CDR3 sequences, and just under 30% are seen once. The leading ten clones occupy around 12% of the sample. This entry belongs to a study of T cell repertoires in cytomegalovirus infection (dated by TCRdb to the late 2010s). Some background on the complete study: The peptide stimulations were aimed at well-studied HLA-B-restricted epitopes as well as recently identified HLA-C-restricted CMV epitopes, whose presentation resists viral immunomodulation. Because public TCR beta signatures pointed to carriage of CMV infection together with the matching HLA type, the HLA type of each donor mattered for the analysis. Paper-wide results and their limitations: In the ex vivo response, HLA-C-restricted CMV-specific TCR beta clonotypes were dominant, and in two of eight donors the single most frequent clonotype came from this HLA-C-restricted group. In both this cohort and an independent roughly 330-donor cohort, the cumulative frequency of public TCR beta family members distinguished carriers of CMV infection plus the relevant HLA type.

V is reduced by 4 bases and J by 3 bases, leaving a spacing of 15 bases between them. There are 15 amino acids in the CDR3, from cysteine to phenylalanine inclusive. Only CDR3 DNA is held: 45 bases, read in frame from base 1. Per the germline V gene, MRHNA is the CDR1 and SNTAGT is the CDR2. Rearrangement joined TRBV6-4 to TRBJ1-2; the D gene is not confidently resolved. Sequencing used cultured CD8+ T cells from PBMCs, obtained from culture after CMV antigen stimulation. This receptor was obtained from a human donor in good health (CMV status not recorded). Some clones in this sample may be carry-over from other donors' samples. In nucleotide form, the sequence is TGTGCCAGCAGTGTGTCTTCGGGGAATGACTATGGCTACACCTTC. Translation gives CASSVSSGNDYGYTF.